Below, 32 T cell receptor beta chains from the same sample are listed, as sequenced in a study of T cell repertoires in cytomegalovirus infection (dated by TCRdb to between 2018 and 2021). Sequencer: Illumina HiSeq 1500. TCRdb ran its own pipeline on the public reads, namely fastp trimming at Q25 and MiXCR clone calling, and kept in-frame beta chains. Every CDR3 protein is listed once, alongside the most common genes and DNA of its rows. Recorded for this sample are under 350,000 distinct CDR3 sequences; about 8.8% of them occurred a single time. Approximately 2.4% of the sample lies in the top ten. What was sequenced was PBMCs. These receptors were taken from a human donor in good health (CMV status not recorded). Some clones in this sample may be carry-over from other donors' samples.

This clonotype was seen repeatedly, ten times or more. The rearrangement uses TRBV10-2 and TRBJ1-3; TRBD1 is a possible D gene (5 bases). Deletions cut 1 base from V and 0 bases from J, with 13 bases between. Germline CDR1 WSHSY, CDR2 SAAADI. The CDR3 loop spans 17 amino acids. The DNA for the CDR3 is TGCGCCAGCAGTGAGTTTCCGGGACTCACCTCTGGAAACACCATATATTTT. Amino acids: CASSEFPGLTSGNTIYF.

Many counts were recorded for this clonotype. The chain combines TRBV12-3 or TRBV12-4 with TRBJ2-1; D remains ambiguous. The CDR3 totals 13 residues. Trimming cost V 1 base and J 9 bases, with 10 bases left between them. The CDR3 loop reads CASSLGDSGEQFF. The CDR3 nucleotides are TGTGCCAGCAGTTTAGGTGACTCGGGTGAGCAGTTCTTC.

In its sample, this clonotype was seen many times. The rearrangement joins TRBV12-3 or TRBV12-4 to TRBJ2-6; unclear D gene. This CDR3 has 14 amino acids. V lost 3 bases and J 3 bases, leaving 6 bases between the germline ends. For the CDR3, the DNA is TGTGCCAGCAGTTTTAGGCATGGGGCCAACGTCCTGACTTTC. It codes for CASSFRHGANVLTF.

This clonotype appeared many times. The chain has TRBV7-6 and TRBJ2-1, with TRBD2 matching 9 bases. V was clipped by 3 bases and J by 6 bases; unmatched bases: 6. Germline assignment: CDR1 SGHVS and CDR2 FNYEAQ. The CDR3 is made up of 15 amino acids. CDR3 loop: CASSFSGGLFNEQFF. The CDR3 coding sequence is TGTGCCAGCAGCTTTAGCGGGGGCCTCTTCAATGAGCAGTTCTTC. Drawing the rest from reference TRBV7-6 and TRBJ2-1, the complete variable domain is GAGVSQSPRYKVTKRGQDVALRCDPISGHVSLYWYRQALGQGPEFLTYFNYEAQQDKSGLPNDRFSAERPEGSISTLTIQRTEQRDSAMYRCASSFSGGLFNEQFFGPGTRLTVL.

This clonotype has just a few counts. CDR3 DNA: TGCAGTGCTGAGGGGGCCTCCTACGAGCAGTACTTC. Amino acids: CSAEGASYEQYF. The chain uses TRBV20-1 and TRBJ2-7; 7 nucleotides match TRBD1. Germline lookup yields CDR1 DFQATT and CDR2 SNEGSKA (reference sequence). Losses at the gene ends were 5 bases for V and 0 bases for J; bases not matched to a gene: 1. The CDR3 totals 12 residues.

This clonotype was picked up a small number of times. The rearrangement joins TRBV7-9 to TRBJ1-2, with 7 bases matching TRBD1. Germline assignment: CDR1 SEHNR and CDR2 FQNEAQ (reference sequence). V trimming: 5 bases; J trimming: 6 bases; junction bases outside the gene matches: 12. The CDR3 sequence is 15 residues long. CDR3 residues: CASSPQGNRGNGYTF. DNA for the CDR3: TGTGCCAGCAGCCCTCAGGGTAACAGGGGAAATGGCTACACCTTC.

Ten or more counts support this clonotype. The rearrangement uses TRBV7-9 and TRBJ1-1; no definite D call. The CDR3 has 13 residues. Trimming took 0 bases from V and 8 from J, leaving 10 bases between them. Germline CDR1 reads SEHNR; CDR2 reads FQNEAQ (reference sequence). CDR3 region: CASSLATFEEAFF. The CDR3 DNA sequence: TGTGCCAGCAGCTTAGCGACGTTCGAGGAAGCTTTCTTT.

This clonotype was detected many times. The genes are TRBV27 and TRBJ1-1, with D perhaps TRBD1 (5 bases). The length of the CDR3 is 16 residues. Germline lookup yields CDR1 MNHEY and CDR2 SMNVEV (reference sequence). Trimming left V 7 bases short and J 0 bases short, with 18 bases between. Here the CDR3 DNA reads TGTGCCAGCAATCCACTAGGGGCGAGCATGAACACTGAAGCTTTCTTT. Protein: CASNPLGASMNTEAFF.

This sequence joins TRBV2 and TRBJ1-2, with a possible D match to TRBD1 (6 bases). The CDR3 has 14 amino acids. Trimming cost V 3 bases and J 2 bases, with 10 bases left between them. Germline V gene data show CDR1 as SNHLY and CDR2 as FYNNEI. In DNA, the CDR3 is TGTGCCAGCAGTGAGCAGGGGCCCAACTATGGCTACACCTTC. This gives the protein CASSEQGPNYGYTF. The full variable domain, completed using reference TRBV2 and TRBJ1-2, is EPEVTQTPSHQVTQMGQEVILRCVPISNHLYFYWYRQILGQKVEFLVSFYNNEISEKSEIFDDQFSVERPDGSNFTLKIRSTKLEDSAMYFCASSEQGPNYGYTFGSGTRLTVV.

This clonotype was observed many times. This chain uses TRBV7-9 with TRBJ1-2; D remains unclear. Trimming pared 1 base from V and 4 bases from J, leaving 13 bases between. This CDR3 comprises 15 residues. Germline CDR1 is SEHNR and CDR2 is FQNEAQ (reference sequence). CDR3 residues: CASSLGHSFIYGYTF. The CDR3 coding sequence is TGTGCCAGCAGCTTAGGACACTCGTTTATCTATGGCTACACCTTC. The full variable domain, in which reference TRBV7-9 and TRBJ1-2 provide the parts outside the CDR3, is DTGVSQNPRHKITKRGQNVTFRCDPISEHNRLYWYRQTLGQGPEFLTYFQNEAQLEKSRLLSDRFSAERPKGSFSTLEIQRTEQGDSAMYLCASSLGHSFIYGYTFGSGTRLTVV.

The V and J genes are TRBV18 and TRBJ1-6; D is perhaps TRBD1 (6 bases). V lost 2 bases and J 13 bases, leaving 15 bases between the germline ends. CDR1 is KGHSH, CDR2 LQKENI, per germline. This CDR3 spans 14 amino acids. The DNA for the CDR3 is TGTGCCAGCTCACCAGGACAGCCCTTATCCCCCCTCCACTTT. It translates to CASSPGQPLSPLHF.

V is TRBV6-2 or TRBV6-3 and J is TRBJ2-1; 10 bases are shared with TRBD2. The CDR3 consists of 15 residues. The junction had 8 bases not matched to a gene; V was cut back by 6 bases and J by 6 bases. CDR1 is MNHEY and CDR2 is SVGEGT in the germline V gene. CDR3 in DNA: TGTGCCAGCAGCTCAAGCGGGGGGGTTGGCAATGAGCAGTTCTTC. Translating gives CASSSSGGVGNEQFF.

This clonotype occurred many times. V is TRBV6-1 and J is TRBJ1-2; TRBD1 matches 11 bases. Germline V CDR1 and CDR2: MNHNS, SASEGT. This CDR3 comprises 15 residues. V lost 7 bases and J lost 7; bases outside the gene matches: 11. The CDR3 nucleotides read TGTGCCAGCACCTCAACCGGACAGGGGGCGCGTGGCTACACCTTC. It yields the protein CASTSTGQGARGYTF.

The V and J genes are TRBV28 and TRBJ1-5; D is undetermined. The CDR3 is 20 residues long. V lost 3 bases and J 0 bases, leaving 24 bases between the germline ends. Germline CDR1 is MDHEN and CDR2 is SYDVKM. The CDR3 DNA reads as TGTGCCAGCAGTTTGCCCACCAGAACCTTACGCGTATATAGCAATCAGCCCCAGCATTTT. Translating gives CASSLPTRTLRVYSNQPQHF.

This clonotype was seen ten or more times. The V and J genes are TRBV4-2 and TRBJ1-2; D ambiguous. This CDR3 is 15 amino acids long. V was shortened by 0 bases and J by 3 bases, with 11 bases between the two germline ends. Germline CDR1 is LGHNA and CDR2 is YNFKEQ. Here the CDR3 reads CASSQEWAVYYGYTF. The CDR3 DNA reads TGTGCCAGCAGCCAAGAATGGGCCGTTTACTATGGCTACACCTTC.

This clonotype was seen repeatedly, ten times or more. The rearrangement joins TRBV12-5 to TRBJ2-7; TRBD1 is a possible D gene (5 bases). CDR3 length: 16 residues. Trimming stripped 5 bases from V and 0 bases from J, with 17 bases between. The germline gives CDR1 LGHNT, CDR2 FRNRAP. CDR3 loop: CASGPGLGPSSYEQYV. Here the CDR3 DNA reads TGTGCTAGTGGTCCGGGTTTGGGGCCGAGCTCCTACGAGCAGTACGTC.

This clonotype has at least ten counts. The V call is TRBV29-1, the J call TRBJ2-5; 7 positions match TRBD2. The CDR3 is 14 amino acids. Germline lookup yields CDR1 SQVTM and CDR2 ANQGSEA. Trimming took 4 bases from V and 1 from J; bases not matched to a gene: 6. CDR3 nucleotide sequence: TGCAGCGTTGGAAAGCGGGGCATCCAAGAGACCCAGTACTTC. It codes for CSVGKRGIQETQYF.

This clonotype was observed many times. The chain is built from TRBV7-8 and TRBJ1-3; D perhaps matches TRBD1 (5 bases). V lost 5 bases and J lost 4, with 21 bases in between. Germline CDR1 SGHVS, CDR2 FQNEAQ. This CDR3 contains 17 residues. CDR3 in amino acids: CASSPSGTDPLGNTIYF. The DNA for the CDR3 is TGTGCCAGCAGCCCATCCGGGACGGACCCTCTGGGAAACACCATATATTTT.

In its sample, this clonotype was seen many times. The J gene is TRBJ1-2, the V gene TRBV4-1, with 7 bases identical to TRBD1. Germline V lookup: CDR1 MGHRA, CDR2 YSYEKL. V was pared by 2 bases and J by 7 bases, with 4 bases of the junction left unmatched. The CDR3 totals 13 residues. The CDR3 spells CASSQPGQSGYTF. DNA for the CDR3: TGCGCCAGCAGCCAACCGGGACAGTCTGGCTACACCTTC.

The sample holds many counts of this clonotype. The chain has TRBV6-1 and TRBJ2-5; TRBD1 might be the D (6 bases). V lost 1 base and J 2 bases, leaving 14 bases between the germline ends. This CDR3 spans 16 amino acids. Germline V gene lookup returns CDR1 MNHNS and CDR2 SASEGT. This chain's CDR3 is CASSEGPGHLQETQYF. The CDR3 nucleotides read TGTGCCAGCAGTGAAGGGCCGGGACACCTACAAGAGACCCAGTACTTC.

This clonotype was recorded at least ten times. The chain employs TRBV20-1 and TRBJ2-2, with 9 bases fitting TRBD2. From germline, CDR1 is DFQATT and CDR2 SNEGSKA (reference sequence). This CDR3 is 14 amino acids long. After removal of 5 bases from V and 4 bases from J, the junction contained 5 bases not matched to a gene. The CDR3 nucleotides read TGCAGTGCTGGGCTAGCGGGGATCACCGGGGAGCTGTTTTTT. This codes for CSAGLAGITGELFF.

This clonotype was observed many times. The chain carries TRBV7-2 and TRBJ2-3; the D is unclear. Germline lookup yields CDR1 SGHTA and CDR2 FQGNSA. Trimming took 5 bases from V and 2 from J, leaving 5 bases between them. The CDR3 totals 12 residues. CDR3 loop: CASSAYTDTQYF. The CDR3 DNA reads as TGTGCCAGCAGCGCTTACACAGATACGCAGTATTTT.

This clonotype was picked up many times. This chain joins TRBV6-2 or TRBV6-3 and TRBJ2-7, with D uncertain. CDR3 length: 14 residues. From germline, CDR1 is MNHEY and CDR2 SVGEGT. Between the trimmed V and J ends, which lost 2 bases and 0 bases, there was a span of 8 bases. CDR3 amino acids: CASSYRAISYEQYV. The CDR3 DNA reads TGTGCCAGCAGTTACAGGGCAATCTCCTACGAGCAGTACGTC.

This clonotype was counted a few times. The chain carries TRBV14 and TRBJ1-3, with D maybe TRBD1 (5 bases). The CDR3 is made up of 16 amino acids. The germline V and J ends were trimmed by 0 bases and 4 bases, with 13 bases remaining between them. Germline CDR1 and CDR2: SGHDN and FVKESK. CDR3 bases: TGTGCCAGCAGCCAAGATTGGCCAGGGCTAGGAAACACCATATATTTT. This gives the protein CASSQDWPGLGNTIYF. Looking up the rest from reference TRBV14 and TRBJ1-3 gives the full variable domain: EAGVTQFPSHSVIEKGQTVTLRCDPISGHDNLYWYRRVMGKEIKFLLHFVKESKQDESGMPNNRFLAERTGGTYSTLKVQPAELEDSGVYFCASSQDWPGLGNTIYFGEGSWLTVV.

This clonotype was detected many times. The chain couples TRBV5-6 to TRBJ1-1, with a possible D match to TRBD1 (6 bases). Germline assignment: CDR1 SGHDT and CDR2 YYEEEE. This CDR3 region has 14 residues. V was pared by 0 bases and J by 5 bases, with 11 bases between. The CDR3 region is CASSLGTVGTEAFF. The CDR3 coding sequence is TGTGCCAGCAGCTTGGGGACAGTCGGGACTGAAGCTTTCTTT.

Ten or more counts support this clonotype. The chain couples TRBV4-2 to TRBJ2-1; D possibly corresponds to TRBD2 (5 bases). CDR3 length: 14 residues. V was pared by 0 bases and J by 8 bases, with 11 bases between. Germline loops: CDR1 LGHNA, CDR2 YNFKEQ. CDR3 in amino acids: CASSQEEEDHEQFF. In DNA, the CDR3 is TGTGCCAGCAGCCAAGAGGAGGAAGACCATGAGCAGTTCTTC.

The chain recombines TRBV3-1 with TRBJ1-5; weak D call: TRBD1 (5 bases). Germline lookup yields CDR1 LGHDT and CDR2 YNNKEL (reference sequence). CDR3 length: 14 amino acids. Trimming removed 4 bases at V and 6 bases at J, with 13 bases between. CDR3 in amino acids: CASSLGRGSQPQHF. The CDR3 nucleotides read TGTGCCAGCAGCCTTGGGCGGGGGTCTCAGCCCCAGCATTTT.

At least ten counts were recorded for this clonotype. The rearrangement joins TRBV6-1 to TRBJ2-3; D gene uncertain. Trimming removed 5 bases from V and 6 bases from J, with 9 bases in between. Germline-derived CDR1 and CDR2 are MNHNS and SASEGT. CDR3 length: 12 amino acids. The CDR3 sequence is CASSRDWDTQYF. CDR3 bases: TGTGCCAGCAGTCGTGATTGGGATACGCAGTATTTT.

At least ten counts were recorded for this clonotype. This chain connects TRBV5-1 to TRBJ2-5, with D perhaps TRBD1 (5 bases). The CDR3 is 15 amino acids. With 4 bases removed from V and 1 base from J, the gap between germline ends came to 14 bases. CDR1 SGHRS and CDR2 YFSETQ come from the germline V gene. The CDR3: CASSDLQETQETQYF. The CDR3 DNA reads TGCGCCAGCAGCGATCTACAGGAGACCCAAGAGACCCAGTACTTC.

Many counts were recorded for this clonotype. V and J are TRBV5-1 and TRBJ1-1; D unresolved. Germline CDR1 is SGHRS and CDR2 is YFSETQ. The V and J ends lost 0 bases and 0 bases respectively, with 9 bases between them. The CDR3 has 15 amino acids. CDR3 bases: TGCGCCAGCAGCTTGGAAACCTATTTGAACACTGAAGCTTTCTTT. Its translation: CASSLETYLNTEAFF.

J is TRBJ1-5 and V is TRBV6-2 or TRBV6-3, with a weak D call TRBD1 (6 bases). The germline V gene encodes CDR1 MNHEY and CDR2 SVGEGT. The CDR3 has 16 amino acids. V lost 2 bases and J 1 base, leaving 12 bases between the germline ends. In DNA, the CDR3 is TGTGCCAGCAGTTACGGACAGCTTACGAGCAATCAGCCCCAGCATTTT. It is translated as CASSYGQLTSNQPQHF.

In regard to this clonotype: Possible read error: a much larger clone is one base away. The CDR3 does not close with the conserved phenylalanine or tryptophan, likely indicating a read error. The chain links TRBV2 to TRBJ2-3; D gene ambiguous. The CDR3 sequence is 15 residues long. V was cut by 0 bases and J by 2 bases, with 9 bases left in between. Germline CDR1 SNHLY, CDR2 FYNNEI. The CDR3 nucleotides read TGTGCCAGCAGTGAAGCGCCTTCAGTCACAGATACGCAGTATTCT. Protein product: CASSEAPSVTDTQYS.